This T cell receptor (beta chain) was sequenced for a study of blood T cell repertoires in COVID-19. The table came from immunoSEQ multiplex PCR; TCRdb's copy has only in-frame clones and leaves some out. In the table there are 290,000 or so clones, about 82% of which are singletons. The V and J ends lost 5 bases and 8 bases, in that order; junction bases with no gene match: 12. There are 15 residues in the CDR3. Germline CDR1 is PRHDT and CDR2 is FYEKMQ (reference sequence). The material sequenced was peripheral blood. The V and J genes are TRBV13 and TRBJ1-2; 9 bases fit TRBD1. The TCR comes from a man in his fifties or sixties with active or convalescent COVID-19. The DNA for the CDR3 is TGTGCCAGCAGCCACAATACCGGGACAGGGCACGGCTACACCTTC. Translated: CASSHNTGTGHGYTF.